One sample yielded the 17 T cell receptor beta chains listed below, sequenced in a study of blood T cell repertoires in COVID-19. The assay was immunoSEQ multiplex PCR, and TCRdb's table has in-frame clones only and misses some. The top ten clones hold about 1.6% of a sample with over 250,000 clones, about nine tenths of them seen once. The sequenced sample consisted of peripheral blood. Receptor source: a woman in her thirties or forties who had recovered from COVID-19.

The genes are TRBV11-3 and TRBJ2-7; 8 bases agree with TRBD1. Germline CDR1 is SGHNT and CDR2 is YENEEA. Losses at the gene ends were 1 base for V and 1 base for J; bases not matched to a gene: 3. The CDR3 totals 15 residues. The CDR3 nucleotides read TGTGCCAGCAGCTTAGGGACAGGGCTTTCCTACGAGCAGTACTTC. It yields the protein CASSLGTGLSYEQYF.

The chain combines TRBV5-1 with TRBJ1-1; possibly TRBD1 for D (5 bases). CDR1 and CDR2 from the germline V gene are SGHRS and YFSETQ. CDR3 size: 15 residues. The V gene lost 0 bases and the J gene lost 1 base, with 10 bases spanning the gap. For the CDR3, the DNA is TGCGCCAGCAGCTTGGTGGGTCAGGGGAACACTGAAGCTTTCTTT. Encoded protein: CASSLVGQGNTEAFF.

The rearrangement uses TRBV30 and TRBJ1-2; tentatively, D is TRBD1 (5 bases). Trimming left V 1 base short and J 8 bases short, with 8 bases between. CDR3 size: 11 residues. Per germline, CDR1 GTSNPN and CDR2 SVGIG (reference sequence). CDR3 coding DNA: TGTGCCTGGAGTGCAGGGATGGGCTACACCTTC. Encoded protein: CAWSAGMGYTF.

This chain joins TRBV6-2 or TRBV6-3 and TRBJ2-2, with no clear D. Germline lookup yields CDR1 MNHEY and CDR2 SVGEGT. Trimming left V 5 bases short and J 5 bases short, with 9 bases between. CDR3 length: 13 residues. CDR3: CASSPHRTGELFF. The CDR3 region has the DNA TGTGCCAGCAGTCCCCACCGGACCGGGGAGCTGTTTTTT.

The CDR3 reads CASSSTGGREKLFF. CDR3 DNA sequence: TGTGCCAGCAGCTCGACAGGGGGTAGAGAAAAACTGTTTTTT. V is TRBV7-2 and J is TRBJ1-4; the match to TRBD1 covers 9 bases. The V gene's germline CDR1 is SGHTA and CDR2 FQGNSA. CDR3 size: 14 residues. The V segment lost 4 bases and the J segment 8 bases; nucleotides outside the gene matches: 5.

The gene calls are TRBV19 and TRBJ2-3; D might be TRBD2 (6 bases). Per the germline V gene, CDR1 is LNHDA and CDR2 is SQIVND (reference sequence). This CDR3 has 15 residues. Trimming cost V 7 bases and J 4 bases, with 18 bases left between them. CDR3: CASTDGGTGADTQYF. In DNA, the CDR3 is TGTGCCAGTACCGACGGCGGGACTGGCGCAGATACGCAGTATTTT.

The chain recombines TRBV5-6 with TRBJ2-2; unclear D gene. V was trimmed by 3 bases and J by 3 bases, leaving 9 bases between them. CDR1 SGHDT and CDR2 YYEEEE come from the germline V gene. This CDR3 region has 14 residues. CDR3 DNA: TGTGCCAGCAGCTGGAGTTACTACACCGGGGAGCTGTTTTTT. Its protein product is CASSWSYYTGELFF.

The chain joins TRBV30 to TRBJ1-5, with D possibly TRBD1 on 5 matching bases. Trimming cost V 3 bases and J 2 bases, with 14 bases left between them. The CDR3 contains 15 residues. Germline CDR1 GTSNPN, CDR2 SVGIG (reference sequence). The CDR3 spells CAWSRRGVGNQPQHF. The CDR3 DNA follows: TGTGCCTGGAGCCGGCGGGGGGTTGGCAATCAGCCCCAGCATTTT.

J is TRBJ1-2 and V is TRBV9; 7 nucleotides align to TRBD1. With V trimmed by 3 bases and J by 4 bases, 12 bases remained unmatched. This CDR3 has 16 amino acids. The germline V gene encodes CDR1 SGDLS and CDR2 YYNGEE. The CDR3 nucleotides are TGTGCCAGCAGCGGGCCCTTGGCAGGGGGTACCTATGGCTACACCTTC. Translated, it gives CASSGPLAGGTYGYTF. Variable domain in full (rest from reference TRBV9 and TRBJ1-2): DSGVTQTPKHLITATGQRVTLRCSPRSGDLSVYWYQQSLDQGLQFLIQYYNGEERAKGNILERFSAQQFPDLHSELNLSSLELGDSALYFCASSGPLAGGTYGYTFGSGTRLTVV.

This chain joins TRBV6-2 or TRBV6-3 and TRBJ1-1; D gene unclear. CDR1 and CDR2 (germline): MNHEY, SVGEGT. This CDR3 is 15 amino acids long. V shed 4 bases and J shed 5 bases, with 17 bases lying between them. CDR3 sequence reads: CASSSPHLQRTEAFF. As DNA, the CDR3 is TGTGCCAGCAGTTCCCCCCACCTCCAGAGGACTGAAGCTTTCTTT.

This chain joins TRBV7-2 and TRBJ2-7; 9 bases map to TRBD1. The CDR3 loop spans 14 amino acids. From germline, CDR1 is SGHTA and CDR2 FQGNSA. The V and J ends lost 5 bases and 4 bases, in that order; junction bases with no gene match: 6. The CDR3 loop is CASSLTGGRYEQYF. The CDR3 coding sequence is TGTGCCAGCAGCCTGACAGGGGGAAGGTACGAGCAGTACTTC.

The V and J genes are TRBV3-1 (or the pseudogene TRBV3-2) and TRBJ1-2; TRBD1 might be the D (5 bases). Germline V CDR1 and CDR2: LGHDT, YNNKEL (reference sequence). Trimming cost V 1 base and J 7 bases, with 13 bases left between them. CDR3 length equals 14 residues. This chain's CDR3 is CASSQARGGFGYTF. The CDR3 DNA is TGTGCCAGCAGCCAAGCCCGCGGGGGGTTTGGCTACACCTTC.

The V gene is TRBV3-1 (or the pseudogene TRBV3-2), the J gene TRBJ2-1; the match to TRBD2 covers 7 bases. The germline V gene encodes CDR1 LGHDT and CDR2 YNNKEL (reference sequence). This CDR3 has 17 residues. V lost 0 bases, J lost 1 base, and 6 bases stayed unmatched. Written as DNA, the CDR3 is TGTGCCAGCAGCCAAGAGGTGGGGCGGGGGTCCTACAATGAGCAGTTCTTC. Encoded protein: CASSQEVGRGSYNEQFF.

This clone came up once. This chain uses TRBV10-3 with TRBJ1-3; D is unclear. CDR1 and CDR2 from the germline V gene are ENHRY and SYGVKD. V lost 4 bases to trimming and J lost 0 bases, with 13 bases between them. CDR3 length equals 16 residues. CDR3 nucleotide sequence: TGTGCCATCAGTGGAGAACCGTTTAGCTCTGGAAACACCATATATTTT. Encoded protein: CAISGEPFSSGNTIYF.

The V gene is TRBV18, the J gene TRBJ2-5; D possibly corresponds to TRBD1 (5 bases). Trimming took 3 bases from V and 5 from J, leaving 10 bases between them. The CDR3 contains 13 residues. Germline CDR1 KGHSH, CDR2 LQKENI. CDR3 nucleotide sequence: TGTGCCAGCTCACCGACAGATCGGGAGACCCAGTACTTC. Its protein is CASSPTDRETQYF.

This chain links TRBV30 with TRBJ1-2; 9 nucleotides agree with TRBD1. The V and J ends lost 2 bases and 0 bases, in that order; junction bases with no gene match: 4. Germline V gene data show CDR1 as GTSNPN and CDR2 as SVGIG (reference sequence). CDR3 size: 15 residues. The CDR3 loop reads CAWSRDRAPNYGYTF. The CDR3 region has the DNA TGTGCCTGGAGTAGGGACAGGGCCCCTAACTATGGCTACACCTTC.

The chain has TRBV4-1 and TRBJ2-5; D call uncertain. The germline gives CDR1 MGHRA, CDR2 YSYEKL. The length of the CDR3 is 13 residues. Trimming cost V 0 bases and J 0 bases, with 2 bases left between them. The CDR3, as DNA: TGCGCCAGCAGCCAAGACAACCAAGAGACCCAGTACTTC. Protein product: CASSQDNQETQYF.